The 7 T cell receptor beta chains reported below all come from one sample, sequenced in a study of blood T cells in healthy people across ages. The second PCR ran about 6 to 11 cycles with a sample-barcoded 5' primer and J-beta primers. TCRdb processed the 5' RACE reads anew with MiXCR; each CDR3 protein has one entry. The sample includes 2 million or so distinct CDR3 sequences, about 50% of them seen just once. Sequenced: blood. The receptors stem from a woman aged 40 to 50 in good health.

The rearrangement links TRBV7-2 to TRBJ1-1, with D tentatively TRBD1 (6 bases). Germline V gives CDR1 SGHTA, CDR2 FQGNSA. There are 15 residues in the CDR3. V was trimmed by 5 bases and J by 1 base, leaving 14 bases between them. CDR3 residues: CASSIYKTGNTEAFF. CDR3 in DNA: TGTGCCAGCAGCATTTACAAGACAGGGAACACTGAAGCTTTCTTT.

The V and J genes are TRBV5-1 and TRBJ2-1, with D perhaps TRBD2 (5 bases). The germline V and J ends were trimmed by 3 bases and 5 bases, with 15 bases remaining between them. The germline V gene has CDR1 SGHRS and CDR2 YFSETQ. The CDR3 has 15 amino acids. The CDR3 DNA reads as TGCGCCAGCAGCTCCGGACTGACGGGAAACAATGAGCAGTTCTTC. It codes for CASSSGLTGNNEQFF.

A few counts support this clonotype. V usage is TRBV29-1 and J usage is TRBJ2-7; D may be TRBD1 (6 bases). The closer fit of TRBJ2-5 to the DNA end suggests the J call may be wrong. The CDR3 runs to 16 residues. Looked up from germline, CDR1 is SQVTM and CDR2 is ANQGSEA. The CDR3 protein is CSVEAWGLMGQETQYF. CDR3 bases: TGCAGCGTTGAAGCTTGGGGGCTTATGGGGCAGGAGACCCAGTACTTC.

The chain combines TRBV20-1 with TRBJ1-2; D not certain. The V end was cut by 1 base, the J end by 4 bases, with 16 bases between. Germline CDR1 reads DFQATT; CDR2 reads SNEGSKA (reference sequence). This CDR3 region has 15 residues. The CDR3: CSARAQQLGVYGYTF. The CDR3 DNA reads TGCAGTGCTAGAGCCCAGCAGTTGGGAGTCTATGGCTACACCTTC.

V gene TRBV4-3 combines with J gene TRBJ2-1, with a tentative D call TRBD2 (5 bases). The CDR3 extends over 14 amino acids. Trimming cost V 0 bases and J 6 bases, with 9 bases left between them. Germline V gene lookup returns CDR1 LGHNA and CDR2 YSLEER. CDR3 sequence (DNA): TGCGCCAGCAGCCAAGATATCACTAGCAATGAGCAGTTCTTC. This translates into CASSQDITSNEQFF.

The chain uses TRBV15 and TRBJ2-6; D gene uncertain. V was clipped by 3 bases and J by 4 bases, with 7 bases between them. CDR1 is LNHNV, CDR2 YYDKDF, per germline (reference sequence). The CDR3 runs 14 residues. CDR3 sequence: CATSRLGGANVLTF. The CDR3 DNA reads TGTGCCACCAGCAGGTTGGGAGGGGCCAACGTCCTGACTTTC.

This chain links TRBV4-2 with TRBJ2-1, with 12 bases identical to TRBD2. The J call is uncertain, as TRBJ2-7 better fits the DNA end. Germline V gene lookup returns CDR1 LGHNA and CDR2 YNFKEQ. The CDR3 is 20 residues long. The CDR3, as DNA: TGTGCCAGCAGCCAAGGGACTAGCGGGGCTGCCGTGGGGTCCTACAATGAGCAGTACTTC. It encodes CASSQGTSGAAVGSYNEQYF.